Listed here are 27 T cell receptor beta chains from one sample, sequenced in a study of blood T cell repertoires in COVID-19. The data were produced by immunoSEQ multiplex PCR, yet TCRdb's version contains in-frame clones alone and is incomplete. Of roughly 93,000 clones listed, about 89% were seen once; the top ten hold more than 0.85%. The sample consisted of peripheral blood. The receptors stem from a human donor in a cohort sampled during active COVID-19.

The genes are TRBV18 and TRBJ2-6; 9 nucleotides match TRBD1. CDR1 is KGHSH, CDR2 LQKENI, per germline. Trimming at V came to 3 bases and at J to 0 bases, leaving 6 bases not matched to a gene. CDR3 length: 18 amino acids. CDR3 sequence (DNA): TGTGCCAGCTCACCCCCGGGACAGGGATTCTCTGGGGCCAACGTCCTGACTTTC. Its protein product is CASSPPGQGFSGANVLTF.

This clone was counted between two and nine times. This chain connects TRBV6-1 to TRBJ2-1; no clear D. Trimming took 2 bases from V and 3 from J, leaving 14 bases between them. Germline V gene lookup returns CDR1 MNHNS and CDR2 SASEGT. The CDR3 has 16 residues. For the CDR3, the DNA is TGTGCCAGCAGTGAATTCGGGTCTGAAGGCTACAATGAGCAGTTCTTC. Translated, it gives CASSEFGSEGYNEQFF.

The CDR3: CASSVAGLAGANNEQFF. For the CDR3, the DNA is TGTGCCAGCAGCGTAGCGGGACTAGCGGGAGCAAACAATGAGCAGTTCTTC. This sequence joins TRBV9 and TRBJ2-1, with 14 bases identical to TRBD2. J was trimmed by 5 bases and V by 0 bases; bases with no gene match: 4. CDR1 is SGDLS, CDR2 YYNGEE, per germline. The CDR3 extends over 17 amino acids.

This clone appeared a few times. This sequence joins TRBV27 and TRBJ2-7, with 12 bases fitting TRBD1. With V trimmed by 5 bases and J by 4 bases, 6 bases remained unmatched. Looked up from germline, CDR1 is MNHEY and CDR2 is SMNVEV (reference sequence). The length of the CDR3 is 15 residues. As DNA, the CDR3 is TGTGCCAGCAGTCCGGGACAGGGGGCAATTTACGAGCAGTACTTC. Translated: CASSPGQGAIYEQYF.

This chain links TRBV29-1 with TRBJ2-2; D might be TRBD1 (5 bases). The CDR3 contains 15 residues. Germline V CDR1 and CDR2: SQVTM, ANQGSEA. V lost 4 bases to trimming and J lost 1 base, with 13 bases between them. The CDR3 coding sequence is TGCAGCGTTGGCCCGGACAACCGGAACACCGGGGAGCTGTTTTTT. It yields the protein CSVGPDNRNTGELFF.

The gene calls are TRBV19 and TRBJ1-1; D unclear. CDR3 length equals 15 residues. Germline loops: CDR1 LNHDA, CDR2 SQIVND (reference sequence). V lost 6 bases and J lost 4, with 18 bases in between. The CDR3 is CASRSSLEGSTEAFF. The CDR3 DNA sequence: TGTGCCAGTAGATCCTCGTTAGAGGGTTCCACTGAAGCTTTCTTT.

This clone showed up just a few times. The V call is TRBV21-1, the J call TRBJ1-5; TRBD1, the table's D call, was not compared with the DNA. TRBV21-1 is labeled a pseudogene. The CDR3 totals 13 residues. This CDR3 reads CASWSRGRRPQHF. The CDR3 coding sequence is TGTGCCAGCTGGAGCAGGGGGCGACGGCCCCAGCATTTT.

CDR3 amino acids: CASSRTGEYTDTQYF. The CDR3 nucleotides read TGTGCCAGCAGCCGGACAGGAGAATACACAGATACGCAGTATTTT. The chain recombines TRBV7-9 with TRBJ2-3; TRBD1 agrees at 7 bases. In germline, CDR1 is SEHNR, CDR2 FQNEAQ (reference sequence). V lost 5 bases to trimming and J lost 2 bases; unmatched junction nucleotides: 7. The CDR3 has 15 residues.

J is TRBJ2-7 and V is TRBV5-1; possible D gene TRBD2, 6 bases. The ends were cut back, 9 bases at V and 6 bases at J, with 19 bases in the middle. CDR3 length equals 13 residues. Germline V gives CDR1 SGHRS, CDR2 YFSETQ. The CDR3 nucleotides read TGCGCCACTTCGACGGGAGCGGTTAGCGAGCAGTACTTC. It codes for CATSTGAVSEQYF.

This clone was seen only a few times. The chain couples TRBV3-1 (or the pseudogene TRBV3-2) to TRBJ2-7; TRBD2 matches 7 bases. Germline CDR1 is LGHDT and CDR2 is YNNKEL (reference sequence). The CDR3 is 14 amino acids. The V and J ends lost 1 base and 6 bases, in that order; junction bases with no gene match: 6. The CDR3 DNA reads as TGTGCCAGCAGCCAAGGTGCCCGGGGGGTCGAGCAGTACTTC. Its protein product is CASSQGARGVEQYF.

This clone was counted once. Since a much larger clone is just one base distant, this may be a read error. The same CDR3 can be traced to other DNA sequences in this sample. V gene TRBV28 combines with J gene TRBJ1-2; 8 bases are shared with TRBD1. In germline, CDR1 is MDHEN, CDR2 SYDVKM. The trim removed 2 bases at V and 4 bases at J, leaving 0 bases unmatched. The CDR3 spans 13 residues. In nucleotides, the CDR3 is TGTGCCAGCAGTTTAGGACAGGGCTATGGCTACACCTTC. As protein: CASSLGQGYGYTF.

The V and J genes are TRBV28 and TRBJ2-5, with unresolved D. The CDR3 runs 15 residues. Trimming stripped 6 bases from V and 4 bases from J, with 18 bases between. Looked up from germline, CDR1 is MDHEN and CDR2 is SYDVKM. CDR3 in amino acids: CASRTQVVVGETQYF. In DNA form, the CDR3 reads TGTGCCAGCAGAACCCAGGTGGTCGTGGGAGAGACCCAGTACTTC.

This chain connects TRBV11-2 to TRBJ1-2; D is undetermined. CDR1 is SGHAT, CDR2 FQNNGV, per germline. The V end was cut by 3 bases, the J end by 0 bases, with 8 bases between. This CDR3 contains 14 residues. CDR3 DNA: TGTGCCAGCAGCTTTCCCGGGACTAACTATGGCTACACCTTC. Translation: CASSFPGTNYGYTF.

This chain joins TRBV9 and TRBJ2-2, with D possibly TRBD2 on 7 matching bases. Germline V gene sequence: CDR1 SGDLS, CDR2 YYNGEE. With 7 bases removed from V and 4 bases from J, the gap between germline ends came to 17 bases. This CDR3 spans 15 amino acids. The CDR3 nucleotides read TGTGCCAGCGGTGTTGGGGGGGACATCACCGGGGAGCTGTTTTTT. The encoded protein is CASGVGGDITGELFF.

The chain recombines TRBV28 with TRBJ2-2; the D gene is possibly TRBD2 (6 bases). V lost 3 bases and J 2 bases, leaving 19 bases between the germline ends. Germline CDR1 and CDR2: MDHEN and SYDVKM. The CDR3 covers 18 residues. CDR3 nucleotide sequence: TGTGCCAGCAGTTTTGGGAGGTGGGGGGACCTTAACACCGGGGAGCTGTTTTTT. Encoded protein: CASSFGRWGDLNTGELFF.

This clone counts as medium-sized. The J gene is TRBJ2-2, the V gene TRBV27; 13 nucleotides match TRBD2. Trimming at V came to 6 bases and at J to 6 bases, leaving 4 bases not matched to a gene. The CDR3 sequence is 15 residues long. The V gene's germline CDR1 is MNHEY and CDR2 SMNVEV (reference sequence). The CDR3 DNA follows: TGTGCCAGCAGCCCACTAGCGGGAGGGCCCGGGGAGCTGTTTTTT. It specifies CASSPLAGGPGELFF.

The rearrangement uses TRBV5-1 and TRBJ2-2; 8 bases agree with TRBD2. Germline trimming cut 4 bases from V and 1 base from J; bases unmatched to any gene: 6. CDR3 length: 16 amino acids. CDR1 and CDR2 from the germline V gene are SGHRS and YFSETQ. CDR3 coding DNA: TGCGCCAGCAGCCAATGGCTAGCGGGGAACACCGGGGAGCTGTTTTTT. The encoded protein is CASSQWLAGNTGELFF.

The chain carries TRBV2 and TRBJ1-4, with D possibly matching TRBD1 (5 bases). The ends were cut back, 6 bases at V and 7 bases at J, with 12 bases in the middle. This CDR3 has 13 residues. CDR1 is SNHLY, CDR2 FYNNEI, per germline. In DNA, the CDR3 is TGTGCCAGCAGGGTGGGGCCGGGTGAAAAACTGTTTTTT. This sequence encodes CASRVGPGEKLFF.

The chain uses TRBV20-1 and TRBJ2-7; D remains unclear. V was cut by 0 bases and J by 9 bases, with 6 bases left in between. CDR1 is DFQATT, CDR2 SNEGSKA, per germline (reference sequence). This CDR3 comprises 10 residues. CDR3 protein: CSARDVRQYF. The CDR3 region has the DNA TGCAGTGCTAGAGACGTCAGGCAGTACTTC.

This chain joins TRBV7-3 and TRBJ2-1; 9 nucleotides align to TRBD2. Per the germline V gene, CDR1 is SGHTA and CDR2 is FQGTGA. The ends lost 5 bases at V and 1 base at J; junction bases unmatched: 6. CDR3 length: 16 amino acids. The CDR3 sequence: CASSAISGSSYNEQFF. DNA for the CDR3: TGTGCCAGCAGCGCGATTAGCGGGAGTTCCTACAATGAGCAGTTCTTC.

V is TRBV4-2 and J is TRBJ2-2; unclear D gene. The CDR3 sequence is 15 residues long. Germline-derived CDR1 and CDR2 are LGHNA and YNFKEQ. Trimming left V 0 bases short and J 3 bases short, with 8 bases between. DNA of the CDR3: TGTGCCAGCAGCCAAGAGATGGCCTACACCGGGGAGCTGTTTTTT. This encodes CASSQEMAYTGELFF.

The table lists this clone with a count of one. The chain has TRBV29-1 and TRBJ2-5; D remains ambiguous. Per the germline V gene, CDR1 is SQVTM and CDR2 is ANQGSEA. The CDR3 contains 12 residues. V was trimmed by 3 bases and J by 2 bases, leaving 7 bases between them. The CDR3 bases are TGCAGCGTTGATCTCAGGCAAGAGACCCAGTACTTC. Translating gives CSVDLRQETQYF.

This chain connects TRBV9 to TRBJ1-1; 7 bases fit TRBD1. The germline V gene encodes CDR1 SGDLS and CDR2 YYNGEE. The CDR3 covers 14 residues. The V and J ends lost 3 bases and 10 bases, in that order; junction bases with no gene match: 12. CDR3 nucleotide sequence: TGTGCCAGCAGCGCGAGCCCCGGGACAGTAGGAGCTTTCTTT. Translation: CASSASPGTVGAFF.

This rearrangement joins TRBV6-2 or TRBV6-3 to TRBJ1-5, with a weak D call TRBD1 (5 bases). CDR1 and CDR2 from the germline V gene are MNHEY and SVGEGT. V was cut by 0 bases and J by 3 bases, with 12 bases left in between. This CDR3 spans 16 amino acids. Here the CDR3 reads CASSYSGGRVNQPQHF. CDR3 bases: TGTGCCAGCAGTTACTCGGGGGGAAGGGTCAATCAGCCCCAGCATTTT.

This rearrangement joins TRBV9 to TRBJ2-3; TRBD1 is a possible D gene (6 bases). Trimming removed 3 bases at V and 2 bases at J, with 13 bases between. There are 15 residues in the CDR3. Germline CDR1 and CDR2: SGDLS and YYNGEE. In nucleotides, the CDR3 is TGTGCCAGCAGCGCGGACAGTAGTCCCACAGATACGCAGTATTTT. Translation gives CASSADSSPTDTQYF. Filled out from reference TRBV9 and TRBJ2-3, the complete variable domain reads DSGVTQTPKHLITATGQRVTLRCSPRSGDLSVYWYQQSLDQGLQFLIQYYNGEERAKGNILERFSAQQFPDLHSELNLSSLELGDSALYFCASSADSSPTDTQYFGPGTRLTVL.

This clone was counted a few times. V is TRBV30 and J is TRBJ2-7, with D possibly matching TRBD2 (5 bases). The germline V gene encodes CDR1 GTSNPN and CDR2 SVGIG (reference sequence). The V end was cut by 4 bases, the J end by 0 bases, with 13 bases between. The CDR3 loop spans 14 amino acids. The CDR3 loop is CAWKVAPSSYEQYF. The CDR3 DNA sequence: TGTGCCTGGAAGGTAGCGCCCAGCTCCTACGAGCAGTACTTC. The full variable domain, its missing parts supplied by reference TRBV30 and TRBJ2-7, is SQTIHQWPATLVQPVGSPLSLECTVEGTSNPNLYWYRQAAGRGLQLLFYSVGIGQISSEVPQNLSASRPQDRQFILSSKKLLLSDSGFYLCAWKVAPSSYEQYFGPGTRLTVT.

The chain combines TRBV24-1 with TRBJ2-1, with D perhaps matching TRBD2 (6 bases). The CDR3 is 16 amino acids. CDR1 is KGHDR and CDR2 is SFDVKD in the germline V gene. Trimming took off 1 base at V and 9 bases at J, with 18 bases between the two ends. This CDR3 reads CATSDFEAGRLGEQFF. The CDR3 nucleotides read TGTGCCACCAGTGATTTTGAGGCGGGAAGGTTGGGTGAGCAGTTCTTC.